This TCR beta chain was recovered during a study of cytomegalovirus exposure and HLA in healthy donors. The study's findings and limits: A later analysis linked a missense variant in DCLRE1C to the trimming of TCR beta V and J genes. Rare sequences made up most TCRs, while some public TCRs were found in many donors.

Concerning this clone: Its antigen is unknown.

The CDR3 totals 16 residues. Germline-derived CDR1 and CDR2 are SGDLS and YYNGEE. V dropped 4 bases and J dropped 0 bases, with 17 bases sitting between them. Vbeta (60) and Jbeta (13) primers were used in the PCR. This table comes from immunoSEQ multiplex PCR, and its TCRdb copy is limited to in-frame clones, with some not included. This table holds about 140,000 clones. The chain joins TRBV9 to TRBJ2-7, with D possibly TRBD2 on 6 matching bases. The TCR sequence derives from a man aged 35-49 years in good health and CMV-seronegative. The sequencing input was PBMCs. The CDR3 protein is CASSTQPEGSSYEQYF. The CDR3 DNA is TGTGCCAGCAGCACACAACCGGAGGGGAGCTCCTACGAGCAGTACTTC.